The TCR beta chain under discussion was sequenced for a study of Graves' ophthalmopathy and Graves' hyperthyroidism. Overall study results and limits: A majority of expanded thyroid clonotypes exceeding 0.001 frequency were likewise present in blood.

Hyperthyroidism was new, under 2 months, in patients aged 18 to 65. The V end was cut by 6 bases, the J end by 7 bases, with 16 bases between. The CDR3 spans 15 residues. Germline CDR1 is MDHEN and CDR2 is SYDVKM. The study amplified TCR beta CDR3 regions using RNA transcripts. RT-PCR with HTBI primers came first, then second-round multiplex PCR. TCRdb fed the multiplex PCR reads into MiXCR, producing one record per CDR3 protein. The sample includes around 520,000 distinct CDR3 sequences, less than 45% seen only once; the top ten take 3.5% to 4.5%. This clonotype was seen only a few times. Its antigen is still unknown.

This receptor was identified in an adult man with Graves' hyperthyroidism. Input material: peripheral blood or thyroid tissue (not recorded which). The chain couples TRBV28 to TRBJ1-6; no firm D call. The CDR3 here is CASSLVGLGNSPLHF. For the CDR3, the DNA is TGTGCCAGCAGCCTTGTGGGGTTAGGGAATTCACCCCTCCACTTT.